These 13 T cell receptor beta chains were sequenced from one sample in a study of blood T cells in healthy people across ages. Primed by a sample-barcoded 5' primer and a J-beta primer mix, a second PCR proceeded for roughly 6 to 12 cycles. TCRdb passed the 5' RACE reads through MiXCR, listing each CDR3 protein once. This sample carries 650,000 to 800,000 distinct CDR3 sequences, around two fifths of them seen once, and the ten largest clones take about 19%. Source material: blood. Receptors were obtained from a man aged 55 to 70 in good health.

Many counts were recorded for this clonotype. The rearrangement links TRBV20-1 to TRBJ2-7; D call uncertain. CDR3 length equals 14 residues. The ends were cut back, 0 bases at V and 1 base at J, with 10 bases in the middle. The germline gives CDR1 DFQATT, CDR2 SNEGSKA (reference sequence). The CDR3 DNA is TGCAGTGCTAGAGACCCCCGAGGTTCCTACGAGCAGTACTTC. It translates to CSARDPRGSYEQYF.

This chain connects TRBV25-1 to TRBJ2-1, with D hard to call. The germline gives CDR1 MGHDK, CDR2 SYGVNS. Trimming took 9 bases from V and 9 from J, leaving 18 bases between them. The CDR3 runs to 13 residues. The CDR3 region has the DNA TGTGCCAGATTTACGGTCTGGACGGGTGAGCAGTTCTTC. Protein product: CARFTVWTGEQFF.

The chain uses TRBV5-1 and TRBJ1-1; D gene unclear. V was cut by 0 bases and J by 0 bases, with 6 bases left in between. Germline V CDR1 and CDR2: SGHRS, YFSETQ. The CDR3 totals 14 residues. CDR3 protein: CASSLDQLNTEAFF. DNA of the CDR3: TGCGCCAGCAGCTTGGATCAGCTGAACACTGAAGCTTTCTTT.

The gene calls are TRBV7-2 and TRBJ2-7; TRBD2 aligns across 8 bases. The V and J ends lost 4 bases and 3 bases, in that order; junction bases with no gene match: 5. CDR3 size: 14 residues. Looked up from germline, CDR1 is SGHTA and CDR2 is FQGNSA. The CDR3 region is CASSSNAGGYEQYF. CDR3 DNA sequence: TGTGCCAGCAGCTCGAACGCGGGGGGCTACGAGCAGTACTTC. The full variable domain, rest sourced from reference TRBV7-2 and TRBJ2-7, is GAGVSQSPSNKVTEKGKDVELRCDPISGHTALYWYRQSLGQGLEFLIYFQGNSAPDKSGLPSDRFSAERTGGSVSTLTIQRTQQEDSAVYLCASSSNAGGYEQYFGPGTRLTVT.

This clonotype was recorded many times. V gene TRBV29-1 combines with J gene TRBJ2-1; D is ambiguous. Per the germline V gene, CDR1 is SQVTM and CDR2 is ANQGSEA. This CDR3 has 10 amino acids. The V gene lost 1 base and the J gene lost 6 bases, with 1 base spanning the gap. CDR3 in DNA: TGCAGCGTTGAAGTCAATGAGCAGTTCTTC. Encoded protein: CSVEVNEQFF.

The chain recombines TRBV2 with TRBJ2-4, with D unclear. Trimming removed 5 bases at V and 2 bases at J, with 10 bases between. From germline, CDR1 is SNHLY and CDR2 FYNNEI. The CDR3 runs to 14 residues. CDR3 DNA: TGTGCCAGCAGTAGAGACCGCCCCAAAAACATTCAGTACTTC. Amino acid sequence: CASSRDRPKNIQYF.

This clonotype appeared a few times. This sequence joins TRBV6-5 and TRBJ1-2; D remains ambiguous. The CDR3 consists of 13 residues. Germline V gene sequence: CDR1 MNHEY, CDR2 SVGAGI. Between the trimmed V and J ends, which lost 6 bases and 2 bases, there was a span of 10 bases. The CDR3 nucleotides read TGTGCCAGCAGACTGGACGGAAACTATGGCTACACCTTC. As protein: CASRLDGNYGYTF.

This clonotype was detected only a few times. This sequence joins TRBV4-1 and TRBJ1-1, with TRBD1 matching 7 bases. Germline-derived CDR1 and CDR2 are MGHRA and YSYEKL. Trimming removed 1 base from V and 3 bases from J; junction bases left unmatched: 8. The CDR3 sequence is 16 residues long. CDR3 sequence reads: CASSQASGQRDTEAFF. CDR3 coding DNA: TGCGCCAGCAGCCAAGCCTCGGGACAGAGGGACACTGAAGCTTTCTTT.

This sequence joins TRBV7-8 and TRBJ1-2, with TRBD1 as a possible D gene (6 bases). V was cut by 1 base and J by 5 bases, with 11 bases left in between. Germline V gene sequence: CDR1 SGHVS, CDR2 FQNEAQ. The CDR3 has 14 residues. The CDR3 sequence: CASSLEGTTYGYTF. The CDR3 DNA sequence: TGTGCCAGCAGCTTAGAAGGGACAACTTATGGCTACACCTTC.

The chain recombines TRBV5-5 with TRBJ2-2; D is undetermined. V was shortened by 4 bases and J by 7 bases, with 11 bases between the two germline ends. Germline-derived CDR1 and CDR2 are SGHKS and YYEKEE (reference sequence). CDR3 length equals 13 residues. The DNA for the CDR3 is TGTGCCAGCAGCCCAAGATTGGGCGGGGAGCTGTTTTTT. Translated: CASSPRLGGELFF.

This clonotype was seen a few times. As DNA, the CDR3 is TGCAGCGTTGATTACAGGACAGATAAAAACTATGGCTACACCTTC. It encodes CSVDYRTDKNYGYTF. The rearrangement joins TRBV29-1 to TRBJ1-2, with a weak D call TRBD1 (6 bases). CDR3 length equals 15 residues. The V gene's germline CDR1 is SQVTM and CDR2 ANQGSEA. V was cut by 3 bases and J by 2 bases, with 16 bases left in between.

V and J are TRBV7-8 and TRBJ2-5; tentatively, D is TRBD2 (5 bases). CDR3 length: 16 residues. Germline CDR1 and CDR2: SGHVS and FQNEAQ. The V end lost 8 bases, the J end lost 2 bases, and 21 bases lay between the germline ends. This chain's CDR3 is CASGARASLTQETQYF. The CDR3 DNA sequence: TGTGCCAGCGGCGCGCGGGCCAGCCTTACTCAAGAGACCCAGTACTTC.

The genes are TRBV5-1 and TRBJ2-4; TRBD2 is a possible D gene (5 bases). V dropped 5 bases and J dropped 5 bases, with 11 bases sitting between them. The germline CDR1 and CDR2 sequences are SGHRS and YFSETQ. This CDR3 has 13 amino acids. CDR3 sequence reads: CASSGARENIQYF. The CDR3, as DNA: TGCGCCAGCAGTGGCGCGAGGGAAAACATTCAGTACTTC.